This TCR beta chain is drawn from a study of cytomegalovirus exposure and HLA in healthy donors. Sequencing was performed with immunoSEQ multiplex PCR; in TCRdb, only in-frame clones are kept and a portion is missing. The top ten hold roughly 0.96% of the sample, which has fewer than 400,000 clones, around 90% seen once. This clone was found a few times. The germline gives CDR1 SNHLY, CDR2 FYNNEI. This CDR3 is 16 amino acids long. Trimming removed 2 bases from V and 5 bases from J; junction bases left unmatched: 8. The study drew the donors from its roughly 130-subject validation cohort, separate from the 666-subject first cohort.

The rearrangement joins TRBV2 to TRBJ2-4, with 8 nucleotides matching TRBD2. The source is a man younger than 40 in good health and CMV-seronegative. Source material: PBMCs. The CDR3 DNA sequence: TGTGCCAGCAGTGAAATCGGCGGGGGGAACCAAAACATTCAGTACTTC. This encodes CASSEIGGGNQNIQYF.